This is a list of T cell receptor beta chains from one sample in a study of blood T cell repertoires in COVID-19. Here immunoSEQ multiplex PCR was the method, and the copy in TCRdb shows in-frame clones only, minus some. This sample has 200,000 to 300,000 clones; 82% occur once, and the top ten carry less than 3.5%. Sample: peripheral blood. These TCRs come from a woman aged 18 to 35 with acute or convalescent COVID-19. The CDR3 runs from the conserved cysteine through the conserved F or W. The order of the fields is J gene, clone size, D gene, V gene, CDR3 protein, CDR3 DNA. A D gene is named only where the DNA matches it firmly. Part of the rows lack a size; the others show once, few, many or a class for expanded clones.

j_gene: TRBJ2-1; abundance: .; d_gene: TRBD1; v_gene: TRBV12-3/TRBV12-4; CDR3aa: CASSVQGPGVFF; CDR3nt: TGTGCCAGCAGCGTACAGGGGCCTGGGGTGTTCTTC
j_gene: TRBJ2-5; abundance: few; d_gene: .; v_gene: TRBV29-1; CDR3aa: CSVADRIQETQYF; CDR3nt: TGCAGCGTTGCTGACAGGATCCAAGAGACCCAGTACTTC
j_gene: TRBJ2-1; abundance: .; d_gene: .; v_gene: TRBV20-1; CDR3aa: CSASTGGEQFF; CDR3nt: TGCAGTGCTTCCACCGGAGGAGAGCAGTTCTTC
j_gene: TRBJ1-2; abundance: .; d_gene: .; v_gene: TRBV29-1; CDR3aa: CSVERGFDYGYTF; CDR3nt: TGCAGCGTTGAGAGGGGGTTTGACTATGGCTACACCTTC
j_gene: TRBJ1-2; abundance: .; d_gene: .; v_gene: TRBV30; CDR3aa: CAFEGRPRGGYTF; CDR3nt: TGTGCCTTTGAAGGCAGGCCAAGGGGCGGCTACACCTTC
j_gene: TRBJ1-2; abundance: .; d_gene: .; v_gene: TRBV6-5; CDR3aa: CASSSRTALINYGYTF; CDR3nt: TGTGCCAGCAGTTCTAGGACAGCCTTGATTAACTATGGCTACACCTTC
j_gene: TRBJ1-2; abundance: .; d_gene: .; v_gene: TRBV30; CDR3aa: CAWSQAYGGRRAGYTF; CDR3nt: TGTGCCTGGAGTCAAGCCTACGGGGGGAGGAGGGCGGGCTACACCTTC
j_gene: TRBJ2-7; abundance: .; d_gene: TRBD2; v_gene: TRBV2; CDR3aa: CASRMTSVDYEQYF; CDR3nt: TGTGCCAGCAGGATGACTAGCGTGGACTACGAGCAGTACTTC
j_gene: TRBJ2-1; abundance: few; d_gene: .; v_gene: TRBV20-1; CDR3aa: CSASEFGRLADNEQFF; CDR3nt: TGCAGTGCTAGTGAGTTCGGTCGTCTAGCCGACAATGAGCAGTTCTTC
j_gene: TRBJ2-3; abundance: .; d_gene: TRBD2; v_gene: TRBV6-2/TRBV6-3; CDR3aa: CASSHRTSGRNGTQYF; CDR3nt: TGTGCCAGCAGCCACCGGACTAGCGGCCGGAATGGTACGCAGTATTTT
j_gene: TRBJ1-2; abundance: .; d_gene: .; v_gene: TRBV7-9; CDR3aa: CASSLDGGVGYGYTF; CDR3nt: TGTGCCAGCAGCTTAGATGGAGGAGTCGGCTATGGCTACACCTTC
j_gene: TRBJ1-5; abundance: .; d_gene: .; v_gene: TRBV28; CDR3aa: CASSLGQVAQPQHF; CDR3nt: TGTGCCAGCAGTTTAGGGCAGGTCGCGCAGCCCCAGCATTTT
j_gene: TRBJ1-4; abundance: .; d_gene: .; v_gene: TRBV5-1; CDR3aa: CASSRGLNEKLFF; CDR3nt: TGCGCCAGCAGTAGGGGCCTTAATGAAAAACTGTTTTTT
j_gene: TRBJ1-1; abundance: .; d_gene: .; v_gene: TRBV7-2; CDR3aa: CASTSRAGQLNTEAFF; CDR3nt: TGTGCCAGCACCTCCAGGGCTGGACAGCTGAACACTGAAGCTTTCTTT
j_gene: TRBJ2-2; abundance: .; d_gene: .; v_gene: TRBV2; CDR3aa: CASSAAGANTGELFF; CDR3nt: TGTGCCAGCAGTGCCGCAGGCGCTAACACCGGGGAGCTGTTTTTT
j_gene: TRBJ1-1; abundance: .; d_gene: .; v_gene: TRBV4-1; CDR3aa: CASSQEGEVNTEAFF; CDR3nt: TGCGCCAGCAGCCAAGAGGGGGAGGTGAACACTGAAGCTTTCTTT
j_gene: TRBJ2-1; abundance: .; d_gene: TRBD1; v_gene: TRBV19; CDR3aa: CASSRDSYNEQFF; CDR3nt: TGTGCCAGTAGTAGGGACAGCTACAATGAGCAGTTCTTC
j_gene: TRBJ1-2; abundance: .; d_gene: .; v_gene: TRBV6-5; CDR3aa: CASSYSHRVLGYTF; CDR3nt: TGTGCCAGCAGTTACTCTCACAGGGTCTTAGGCTACACCTTC
j_gene: TRBJ1-4; abundance: .; d_gene: .; v_gene: TRBV13; CDR3aa: CASSSGQGSTNEKLFF; CDR3nt: TGTGCCAGCAGCTCCGGACAAGGCTCAACTAATGAAAAACTGTTTTTT
j_gene: TRBJ2-7; abundance: .; d_gene: TRBD2; v_gene: TRBV6-5; CDR3aa: CASSYVAGGSYEQYF; CDR3nt: TGTGCCAGCAGTTACGTAGCGGGAGGATCCTACGAGCAGTACTTC
j_gene: TRBJ2-1; abundance: few; d_gene: .; v_gene: TRBV11-1; CDR3aa: CASSPGRKGNEQFF; CDR3nt: TGTGCCAGCAGCCCGGGCCGAAAGGGGAATGAGCAGTTCTTC
j_gene: TRBJ1-1; abundance: .; d_gene: TRBD1; v_gene: TRBV6-2/TRBV6-3; CDR3aa: CASSDRTGAATEAFF; CDR3nt: TGTGCCAGCAGCGACCGGACAGGCGCGGCTACTGAAGCTTTCTTT
j_gene: TRBJ2-7; abundance: .; d_gene: TRBD2; v_gene: TRBV7-9; CDR3aa: CASSLDLGLDSYEQYF; CDR3nt: TGTGCCAGCAGCTTAGACTTGGGACTAGACTCCTACGAGCAGTACTTC
j_gene: TRBJ2-1; abundance: .; d_gene: .; v_gene: TRBV5-1; CDR3aa: CASSLVEGGDEQFF; CDR3nt: TGCGCCAGCAGCTTGGTAGAGGGAGGCGATGAGCAGTTCTTC
j_gene: TRBJ2-1; abundance: .; d_gene: TRBD2; v_gene: TRBV27; CDR3aa: CASSFGGSFVEQFF; CDR3nt: TGTGCCAGCAGTTTTGGCGGGAGTTTCGTGGAGCAGTTCTTC
j_gene: TRBJ2-5; abundance: .; d_gene: .; v_gene: TRBV18; CDR3aa: CASSFGTGTWETQYF; CDR3nt: TGTGCCAGCTCATTCGGAACAGGGACCTGGGAGACCCAGTACTTC
j_gene: TRBJ1-6; abundance: .; d_gene: .; v_gene: TRBV4-1; CDR3aa: CASSHQPGDNSPLHF; CDR3nt: TGCGCCAGCAGCCACCAACCGGGAGATAATTCACCCCTCCACTTT
j_gene: TRBJ1-2; abundance: few; d_gene: TRBD1; v_gene: TRBV6-6; CDR3aa: CASSITGDYGYTF; CDR3nt: TGTGCCAGCAGCATTACAGGGGACTATGGCTACACCTTC
j_gene: TRBJ2-3; abundance: .; d_gene: TRBD2; v_gene: TRBV7-2; CDR3aa: CASSLGGLAGTDTQYF; CDR3nt: TGTGCCAGCAGCTTAGGCGGACTAGCGGGCACAGATACGCAGTATTTT
j_gene: TRBJ2-3; abundance: .; d_gene: TRBD2; v_gene: TRBV7-2; CDR3aa: CASSLGIAGGPRDTQYF; CDR3nt: TGTGCCAGCAGCTTAGGGATAGCGGGAGGGCCAAGAGATACGCAGTATTTT